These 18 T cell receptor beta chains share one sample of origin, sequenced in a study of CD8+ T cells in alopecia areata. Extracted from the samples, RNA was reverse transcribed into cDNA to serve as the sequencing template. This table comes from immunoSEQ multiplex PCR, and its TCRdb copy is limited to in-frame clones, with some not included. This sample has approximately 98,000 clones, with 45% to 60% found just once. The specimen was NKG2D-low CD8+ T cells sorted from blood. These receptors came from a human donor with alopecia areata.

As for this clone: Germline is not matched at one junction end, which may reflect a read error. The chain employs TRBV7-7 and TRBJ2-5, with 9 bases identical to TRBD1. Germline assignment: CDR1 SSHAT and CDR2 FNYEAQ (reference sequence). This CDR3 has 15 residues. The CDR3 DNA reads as TGTGCTAGCAGCTTAGAGGGACAGGGTGTGGAGACCCAGTACTTC. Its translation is CASSLEGQGVETQYF.

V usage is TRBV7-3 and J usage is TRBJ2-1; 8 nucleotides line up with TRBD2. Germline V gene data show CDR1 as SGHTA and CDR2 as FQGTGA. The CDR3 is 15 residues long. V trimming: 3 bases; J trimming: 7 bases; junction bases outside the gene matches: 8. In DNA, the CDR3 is TGTGCCAGCAGCTTTTCGGCGGGAGGCTGGAATGAGCAGTTCTTC. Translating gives CASSFSAGGWNEQFF. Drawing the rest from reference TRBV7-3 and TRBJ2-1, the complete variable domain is GAGVSQTPSNKVTEKGKYVELRCDPISGHTALYWYRQSLGQGPEFLIYFQGTGAADDSGLPNDRFFAVRPEGSVSTLKIQRTERGDSAVYLCASSFSAGGWNEQFFGPGTRLTVL.

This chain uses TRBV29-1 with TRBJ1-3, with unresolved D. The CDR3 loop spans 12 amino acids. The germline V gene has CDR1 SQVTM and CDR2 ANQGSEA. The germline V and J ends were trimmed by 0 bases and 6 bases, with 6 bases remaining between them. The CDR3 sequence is CSVEDLTNTIYF. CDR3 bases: TGCAGCGTTGAAGATCTGACAAACACCATATATTTT.

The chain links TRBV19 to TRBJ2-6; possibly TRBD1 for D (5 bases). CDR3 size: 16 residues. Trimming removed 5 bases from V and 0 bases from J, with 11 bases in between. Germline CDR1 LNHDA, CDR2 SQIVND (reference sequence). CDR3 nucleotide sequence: TGTGCCAGTAGTCCCGGACACAGCTCTGGGGCCAACGTCCTGACTTTC. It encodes CASSPGHSSGANVLTF. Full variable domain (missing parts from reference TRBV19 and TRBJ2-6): DGGITQSPKYLFRKEGQNVTLSCEQNLNHDAMYWYRQDPGQGLRLIYYSQIVNDFQKGDIAEGYSVSREKKESFPLTVTSAQKNPTAFYLCASSPGHSSGANVLTFGAGSRLTVL.

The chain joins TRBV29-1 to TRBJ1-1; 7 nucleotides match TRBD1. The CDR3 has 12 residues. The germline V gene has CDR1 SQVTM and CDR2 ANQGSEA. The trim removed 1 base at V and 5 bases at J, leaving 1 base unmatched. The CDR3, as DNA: TGCAGCGTTGAAGGGGGACAGACTGAAGCTTTCTTT. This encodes CSVEGGQTEAFF. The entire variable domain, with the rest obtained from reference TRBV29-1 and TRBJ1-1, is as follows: SAVISQKPSRDICQRGTSLTIQCQVDSQVTMMFWYRQQPGQSLTLIATANQGSEATYESGFVIDKFPISRPNLTFSTLTVSNMSPEDSSIYLCSVEGGQTEAFFGQGTRLTVV.

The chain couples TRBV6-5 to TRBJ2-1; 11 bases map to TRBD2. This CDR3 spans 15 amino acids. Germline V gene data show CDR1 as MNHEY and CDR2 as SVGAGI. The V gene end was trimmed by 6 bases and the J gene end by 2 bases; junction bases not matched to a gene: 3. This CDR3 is CASRGLAATYNEQFF. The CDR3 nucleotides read TGTGCCAGCAGGGGACTAGCGGCGACCTACAATGAGCAGTTCTTC.

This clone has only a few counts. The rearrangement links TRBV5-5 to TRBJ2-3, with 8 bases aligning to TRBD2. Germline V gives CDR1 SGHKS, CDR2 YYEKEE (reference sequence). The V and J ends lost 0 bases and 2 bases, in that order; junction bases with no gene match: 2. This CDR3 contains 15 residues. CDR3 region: CASSLGGRSTDTQYF. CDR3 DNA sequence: TGTGCCAGCAGCTTGGGCGGGAGGTCCACAGATACGCAGTATTTT.

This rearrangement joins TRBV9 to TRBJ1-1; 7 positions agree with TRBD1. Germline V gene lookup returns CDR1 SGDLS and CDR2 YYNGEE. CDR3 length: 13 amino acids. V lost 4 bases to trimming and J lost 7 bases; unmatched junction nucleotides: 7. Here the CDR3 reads CASSLGTADEAFF. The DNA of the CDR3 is TGTGCCAGCAGCCTCGGGACAGCCGATGAAGCTTTCTTT.

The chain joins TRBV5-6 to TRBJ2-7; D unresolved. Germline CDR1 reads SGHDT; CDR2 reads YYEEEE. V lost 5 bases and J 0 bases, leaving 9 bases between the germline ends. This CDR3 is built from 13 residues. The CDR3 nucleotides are TGTGCCAGCAGTGGCGGAAGCTCCTACGAGCAGTACTTC. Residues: CASSGGSSYEQYF.

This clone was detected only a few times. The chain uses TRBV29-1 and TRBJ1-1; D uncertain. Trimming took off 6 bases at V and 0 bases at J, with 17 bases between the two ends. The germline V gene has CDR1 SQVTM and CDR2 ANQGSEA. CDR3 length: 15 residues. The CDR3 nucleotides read TGCAGCGTGGAACTTGGACGGCACATGAACACTGAAGCTTTCTTT. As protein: CSVELGRHMNTEAFF.

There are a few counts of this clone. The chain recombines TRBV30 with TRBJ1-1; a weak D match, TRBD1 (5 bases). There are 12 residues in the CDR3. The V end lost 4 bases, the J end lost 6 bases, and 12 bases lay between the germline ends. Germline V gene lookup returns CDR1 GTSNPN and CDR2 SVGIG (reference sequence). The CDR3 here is CAWIPGGAEAFF. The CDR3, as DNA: TGTGCCTGGATTCCCGGGGGGGCTGAAGCTTTCTTT.

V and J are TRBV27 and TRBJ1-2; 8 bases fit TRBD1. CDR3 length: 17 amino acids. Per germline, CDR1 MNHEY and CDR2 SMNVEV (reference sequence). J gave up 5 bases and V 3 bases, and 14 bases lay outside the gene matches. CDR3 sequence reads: CASSFKVGTGGLYGYTF. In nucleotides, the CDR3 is TGTGCCAGCAGTTTTAAGGTGGGGACAGGAGGTTTGTATGGCTACACCTTC.

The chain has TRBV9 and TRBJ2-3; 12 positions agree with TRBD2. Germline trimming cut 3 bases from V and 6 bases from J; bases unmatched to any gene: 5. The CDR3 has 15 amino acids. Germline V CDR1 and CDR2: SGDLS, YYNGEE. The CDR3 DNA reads TGTGCCAGCAGCGCCCGACTAGCGGGAGAGGATACGCAGTATTTT. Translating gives CASSARLAGEDTQYF.

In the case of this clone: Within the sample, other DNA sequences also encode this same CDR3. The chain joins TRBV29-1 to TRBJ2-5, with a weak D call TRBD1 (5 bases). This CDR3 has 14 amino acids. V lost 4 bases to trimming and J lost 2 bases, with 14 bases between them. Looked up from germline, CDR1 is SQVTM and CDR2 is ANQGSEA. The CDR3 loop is CSVVIRGSQETQYF. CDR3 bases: TGCAGCGTTGTCATAAGGGGCAGTCAAGAGACCCAGTACTTC.

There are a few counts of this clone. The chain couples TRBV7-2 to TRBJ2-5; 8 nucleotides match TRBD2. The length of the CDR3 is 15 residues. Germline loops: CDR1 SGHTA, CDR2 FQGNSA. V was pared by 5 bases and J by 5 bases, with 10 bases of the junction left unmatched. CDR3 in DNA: TGTGCCAGCAGCACCAGGACTAGCCCGTTGGAGACCCAGTACTTC. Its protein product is CASSTRTSPLETQYF.

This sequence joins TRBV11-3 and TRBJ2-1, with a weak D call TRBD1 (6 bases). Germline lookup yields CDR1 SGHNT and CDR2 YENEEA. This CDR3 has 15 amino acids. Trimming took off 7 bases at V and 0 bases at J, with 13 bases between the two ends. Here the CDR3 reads CASTQDSSSYNEQFF. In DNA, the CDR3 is TGTGCCAGCACCCAGGACAGCAGCTCCTACAATGAGCAGTTCTTC.

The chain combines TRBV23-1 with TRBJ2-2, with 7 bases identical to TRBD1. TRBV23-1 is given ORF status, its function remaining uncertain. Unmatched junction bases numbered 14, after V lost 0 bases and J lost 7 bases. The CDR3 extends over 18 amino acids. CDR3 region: CASSQSVTGAASDGELFF. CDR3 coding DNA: TGCGCCAGCAGTCAATCCGTCACAGGGGCGGCTTCTGACGGGGAGCTGTTTTTT.

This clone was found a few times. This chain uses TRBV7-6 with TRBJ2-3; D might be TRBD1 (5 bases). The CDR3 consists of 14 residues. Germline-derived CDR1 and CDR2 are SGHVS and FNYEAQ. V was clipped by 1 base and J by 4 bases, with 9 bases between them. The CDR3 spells CASSLEGVPDTQYF. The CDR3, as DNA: TGTGCCAGCAGCTTAGAAGGGGTACCAGATACGCAGTATTTT.